The 24 T cell receptor beta chains below come from one sample, sequenced in a study of T cells after yellow fever vaccination. MiXCR was run by TCRdb on the 5' RACE reads, yielding one entry per CDR3 protein. The top ten hold approximately 3% of the sample, which has approximately 300,000 distinct CDR3 sequences, about 10% seen once. The sequences come from CD4+ T cells sorted from PBMCs, collected 45 days after the yellow fever booster vaccination. These receptor sequences come from a man between 18 and 35 years old who received the YFV17D yellow fever vaccine.

In its sample, this clonotype was seen a few times. V usage is TRBV9 and J usage is TRBJ1-1; no clear D gene. V lost 4 bases and J 7 bases, leaving 17 bases between the germline ends. The germline gives CDR1 SGDLS, CDR2 YYNGEE. The CDR3 runs to 14 residues. Here the CDR3 reads CASSSHNMAREAFF. CDR3 nucleotide sequence: TGTGCCAGCAGCTCTCACAACATGGCGCGTGAAGCTTTCTTT.

This clonotype appeared a few times. The chain combines TRBV4-3 with TRBJ2-3, with D possibly TRBD1 on 5 matching bases. This CDR3 is built from 13 residues. Germline CDR1 is LGHNA and CDR2 is YSLEER. V lost 4 bases to trimming and J lost 4 bases, with 9 bases between them. The CDR3 loop is CASSRQSADTQYF. In DNA form, the CDR3 reads TGCGCCAGCAGCCGACAGTCCGCAGATACGCAGTATTTT.

This clonotype was counted only a few times. The chain combines TRBV5-1 with TRBJ1-6; D gene unclear. The germline V gene has CDR1 SGHRS and CDR2 YFSETQ. V was trimmed by 1 base and J by 0 bases, leaving 11 bases between them. The CDR3 covers 17 residues. CDR3 in amino acids: CASSLNGQSSYNSPLHF. The CDR3 coding sequence is TGCGCCAGCAGCTTGAACGGGCAGAGCTCCTATAATTCACCCCTCCACTTT.

This clonotype appeared many times. The chain has TRBV7-9 and TRBJ1-1; no clear D. The CDR3 totals 12 residues. Trimming pared 2 bases from V and 0 bases from J, leaving 1 base between. Germline values: CDR1 SEHNR, CDR2 FQNEAQ (reference sequence). The CDR3 loop is CASSLMNTEAFF. The CDR3 DNA reads as TGTGCCAGCAGCTTAATGAACACTGAAGCTTTCTTT.

The CDR3 DNA sequence: TGTGCCAGCAGCCCAACACGGCATGGCGGTAGATACGAGCAGTACTTC. Translated: CASSPTRHGGRYEQYF. The chain combines TRBV6-2 or TRBV6-3 with TRBJ2-7; no clear D gene. V was pared by 6 bases and J by 4 bases, with 22 bases between. CDR3 size: 16 residues. Germline lookup yields CDR1 MNHEY and CDR2 SVGEGT.

This clonotype was seen a handful of times. The gene calls are TRBV20-1 and TRBJ1-6; D possibly corresponds to TRBD1 (5 bases). The CDR3 length is 13 residues. Germline CDR1 reads DFQATT; CDR2 reads SNEGSKA (reference sequence). Deletions cut 5 bases from V and 7 bases from J, with 12 bases between. The CDR3: CSAASQGNSPLHF. The CDR3 DNA follows: TGCAGTGCTGCCAGTCAGGGAAATTCACCCCTCCACTTT.

This clonotype was seen a handful of times. The genes are TRBV21-1 and TRBJ2-7; the table gives TRBD2 as D, unverified against the DNA. TRBV21-1 is designated a pseudogene. CDR3 length: 15 residues. The CDR3 loop is CASSSGLAGTYEQYV. CDR3 nucleotide sequence: TGTGCCAGCAGCAGCGGACTAGCGGGGACGTACGAGCAGTACGTC.

Only a few counts were recorded for this clonotype. V usage is TRBV2 and J usage is TRBJ2-3; no definite D call. V dropped 4 bases and J dropped 6 bases, with 8 bases sitting between them. CDR1 is SNHLY, CDR2 FYNNEI, per germline. The CDR3 totals 12 residues. The CDR3 sequence is CASSADTDTQYF. In nucleotides, the CDR3 is TGTGCCAGCAGTGCCGACACGGATACGCAGTATTTT.

V and J are TRBV18 and TRBJ2-5; no clear D gene. The CDR3 is 15 amino acids. V lost 6 bases and J 5 bases, leaving 19 bases between the germline ends. The germline V gene encodes CDR1 KGHSH and CDR2 LQKENI. CDR3 protein: CASSPEAHPIETQYF. CDR3 DNA: TGTGCCAGCTCCCCCGAGGCCCATCCTATCGAGACCCAGTACTTC. Full variable domain (remainder filled in from reference TRBV18 and TRBJ2-5): NAGVMQNPRHLVRRRGQEARLRCSPMKGHSHVYWYRQLPEEGLKFMVYLQKENIIDESGMPKERFSAEFPKEGPSILRIQQVVRGDSAAYFCASSPEAHPIETQYFGPGTRLLVL.

This clonotype was observed a handful of times. The chain links TRBV24-1 to TRBJ2-2; 7 nucleotides align to TRBD1. Germline CDR1 reads KGHDR; CDR2 reads SFDVKD. Trimming at V came to 7 bases and at J to 1 base, leaving 2 bases not matched to a gene. This CDR3 has 14 amino acids. The CDR3 here is CATRGQMNTGELFF. As DNA, the CDR3 is TGTGCCACCAGGGGACAGATGAACACCGGGGAGCTGTTTTTT.

There are a few counts of this clonotype. V gene TRBV9 combines with J gene TRBJ2-1; D may correspond to TRBD1 or TRBD2 (5 bases each). Germline assignment: CDR1 SGDLS and CDR2 YYNGEE. The CDR3 spans 13 residues. Trimming stripped 4 bases from V and 10 bases from J, with 15 bases between. The CDR3 DNA follows: TGTGCCAGCAGCCTAACCGTGGGGGTCGAGCAGTTCTTC. Translated: CASSLTVGVEQFF.

The rearrangement links TRBV5-6 to TRBJ2-4; TRBD2 might be the D (6 bases). The CDR3 is 14 residues long. The ends were cut back, 0 bases at V and 8 bases at J, with 12 bases in the middle. Germline V gene sequence: CDR1 SGHDT, CDR2 YYEEEE. This CDR3 reads CASSLAAPGDIQYF. CDR3 sequence (DNA): TGTGCCAGCAGCTTGGCCGCCCCGGGGGACATTCAGTACTTC.

This clonotype was seen a handful of times. The chain joins TRBV9 to TRBJ2-1; 8 bases are shared with TRBD2. The CDR3 covers 16 residues. CDR1 and CDR2 from the germline V gene are SGDLS and YYNGEE. Trimming took 0 bases from V and 6 from J; bases not matched to a gene: 8. The CDR3 sequence is CASSVGGRGGVNEQFF. The CDR3 DNA is TGTGCCAGCAGCGTAGGGGGACGGGGGGGCGTCAATGAGCAGTTCTTC.

The V and J genes are TRBV5-1 and TRBJ2-1; a possible D gene is TRBD1 (5 bases). The CDR3 consists of 17 residues. Germline-derived CDR1 and CDR2 are SGHRS and YFSETQ. The V gene lost 0 bases and the J gene lost 0 bases, with 13 bases spanning the gap. CDR3 nucleotides: TGCGCCAGCAGCTTGGCCAAGGGGCCCCTCTCCTACAATGAGCAGTTCTTC. It is translated as CASSLAKGPLSYNEQFF.

The chain links TRBV19 to TRBJ1-5, with 9 positions matching TRBD1. CDR1 is LNHDA, CDR2 SQIVND, per germline (reference sequence). The CDR3 is 13 residues long. Unmatched junction bases numbered 3, after V lost 8 bases and J lost 4 bases. The CDR3 loop reads CASWDRENQPQHF. The CDR3, as DNA: TGTGCCAGTTGGGACAGGGAAAATCAGCCCCAGCATTTT.

The chain joins TRBV10-3 to TRBJ1-5, with D unresolved. The germline V gene has CDR1 ENHRY and CDR2 SYGVKD. Trimming took off 0 bases at V and 0 bases at J, with 6 bases between the two ends. The CDR3 length is 15 residues. CDR3 protein: CAISESRGSNQPQHF. As DNA, the CDR3 is TGTGCCATCAGTGAGTCGAGAGGTAGCAATCAGCCCCAGCATTTT.

The rearrangement joins TRBV19 to TRBJ1-4; D may be TRBD1 (5 bases). V lost 8 bases and J 4 bases, leaving 14 bases between the germline ends. The CDR3 is made up of 14 amino acids. Per the germline V gene, CDR1 is LNHDA and CDR2 is SQIVND (reference sequence). CDR3 nucleotides: TGTGCCAGTGGATCGACAGATTATAATGAAAAACTGTTTTTT. Translated: CASGSTDYNEKLFF. The full variable domain, completed using reference TRBV19 and TRBJ1-4, is DGGITQSPKYLFRKEGQNVTLSCEQNLNHDAMYWYRQDPGQGLRLIYYSQIVNDFQKGDIAEGYSVSREKKESFPLTVTSAQKNPTAFYLCASGSTDYNEKLFFGSGTQLSVL.

This clonotype was found a few times. The chain couples TRBV20-1 to TRBJ1-2; D may be TRBD1 (6 bases). V dropped 8 bases and J dropped 0 bases, with 10 bases sitting between them. Germline CDR1 reads DFQATT; CDR2 reads SNEGSKA (reference sequence). The CDR3 loop spans 12 amino acids. The CDR3 DNA reads as TGCAGTTCTAACAGGGCTAACTATGGCTACACCTTC. It is translated as CSSNRANYGYTF.

This clonotype has more than one count but fewer than ten. V is TRBV5-1 and J is TRBJ2-4, with D unresolved. This CDR3 is 12 amino acids long. CDR1 and CDR2 from the germline V gene are SGHRS and YFSETQ. Deletions cut 4 bases from V and 5 bases from J, with 7 bases between. CDR3 sequence reads: CASSKEENIQYF. The CDR3 DNA follows: TGCGCCAGCAGCAAGGAAGAAAACATTCAGTACTTC.

The rearrangement uses TRBV7-2 and TRBJ1-2, with 11 bases identical to TRBD1. This CDR3 is built from 17 residues. Germline V lookup: CDR1 SGHTA, CDR2 FQGNSA. J gave up 5 bases and V 1 base, and 9 bases lay outside the gene matches. Written as DNA, the CDR3 is TGTGCCAGCAGCTTAGATCTCTTGGGACAGGGGGAGTATGGCTACACCTTC. This encodes CASSLDLLGQGEYGYTF. Drawing the rest from reference TRBV7-2 and TRBJ1-2, the complete variable domain is GAGVSQSPSNKVTEKGKDVELRCDPISGHTALYWYRQSLGQGLEFLIYFQGNSAPDKSGLPSDRFSAERTGGSVSTLTIQRTQQEDSAVYLCASSLDLLGQGEYGYTFGSGTRLTVV.

In this sample, this clonotype turned up many times. This chain connects TRBV12-3 or TRBV12-4 to TRBJ2-1, with 10 bases lining up with TRBD1. V shed 6 bases, J shed 13 bases, and the junction held 9 bases outside the gene matches. This CDR3 comprises 13 residues. The CDR3 DNA follows: TGTGCCAGCAGCTCCCCTGGGACAGGGGTACAGTTCTTC. Its translation: CASSSPGTGVQFF.

The rearrangement uses TRBV6-1 and TRBJ1-5; possibly TRBD1 for D (6 bases). Trimming cost V 4 bases and J 6 bases, with 22 bases left between them. The length of the CDR3 is 17 residues. From germline, CDR1 is MNHNS and CDR2 SASEGT. The CDR3 nucleotides read TGTGCCAGCAGTGTCAACCCGCAGGGGCCCCCGTTTCAGCCCCAGCATTTT. This translates into CASSVNPQGPPFQPQHF.

In this sample, this clonotype turned up a few times. The genes are TRBV6-2 or TRBV6-3 and TRBJ1-2, with 9 nucleotides matching TRBD1. V was clipped by 6 bases and J by 9 bases; unmatched bases: 14. Germline loops: CDR1 MNHEY, CDR2 SVGEGT. This CDR3 comprises 15 residues. Written as DNA, the CDR3 is TGTGCCAGCAGATCTCACTGGGACAGGGAAATCAGCTACACCTTC. It codes for CASRSHWDREISYTF.

There are a few counts of this clonotype. The chain uses TRBV7-9 and TRBJ2-3; TRBD2 is a possible D gene (6 bases). CDR1 is SEHNR, CDR2 FQNEAQ, per germline (reference sequence). The CDR3 has 14 residues. V was cut by 3 bases and J by 4 bases, with 11 bases left in between. CDR3 protein: CASSFGGSADTQYF. In DNA form, the CDR3 reads TGTGCCAGCAGCTTCGGGGGTAGTGCAGATACGCAGTATTTT.